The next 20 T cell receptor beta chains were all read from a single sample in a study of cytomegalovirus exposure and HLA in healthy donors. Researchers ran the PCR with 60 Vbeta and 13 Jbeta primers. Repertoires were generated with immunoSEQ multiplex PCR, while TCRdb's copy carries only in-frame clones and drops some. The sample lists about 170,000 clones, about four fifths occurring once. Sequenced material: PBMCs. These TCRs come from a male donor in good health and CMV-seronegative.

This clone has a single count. CDR3 in DNA: TGTGCCAGCAGTTACGACAGCAACAATGAGCAGTTCTTC. Its translation is CASSYDSNNEQFF. This chain links TRBV6-6 with TRBJ2-1, with D perhaps TRBD1 (5 bases). CDR3 size: 13 residues. Trimming removed 2 bases from V and 5 bases from J, with 7 bases in between. The germline V gene encodes CDR1 MNHNY and CDR2 SVGAGI (reference sequence).

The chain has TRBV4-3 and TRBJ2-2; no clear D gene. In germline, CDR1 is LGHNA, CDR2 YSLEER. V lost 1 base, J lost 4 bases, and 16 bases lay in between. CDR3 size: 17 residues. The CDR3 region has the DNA TGCGCCAGCAGCCAAGCCCACCTAGGCGTCGGCACCGGGGAGCTGTTTTTT. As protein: CASSQAHLGVGTGELFF.

The CDR3 spells CASSFWRAGVNEQFF. The CDR3 region has the DNA TGTGCCAGCAGTTTTTGGCGGGCGGGGGTAAATGAGCAGTTCTTC. This chain links TRBV28 with TRBJ2-1, with 7 bases identical to TRBD2. The germline V gene has CDR1 MDHEN and CDR2 SYDVKM. V was clipped by 3 bases and J by 7 bases; unmatched bases: 9. The CDR3 covers 15 residues.

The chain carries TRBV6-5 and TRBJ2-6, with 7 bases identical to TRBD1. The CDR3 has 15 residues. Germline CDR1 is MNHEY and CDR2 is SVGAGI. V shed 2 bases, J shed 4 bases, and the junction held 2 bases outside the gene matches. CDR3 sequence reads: CASSYTGAGANVLTF. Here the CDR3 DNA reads TGTGCCAGCAGTTACACAGGGGCCGGGGCCAACGTCCTGACTTTC.

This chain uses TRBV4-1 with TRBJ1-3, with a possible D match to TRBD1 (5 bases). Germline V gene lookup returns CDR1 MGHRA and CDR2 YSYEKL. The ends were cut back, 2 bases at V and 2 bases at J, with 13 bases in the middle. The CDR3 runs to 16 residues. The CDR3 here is CASSQRGTPAGNTIYF. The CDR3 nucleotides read TGCGCCAGCAGCCAAAGGGGCACTCCAGCTGGAAACACCATATATTTT.

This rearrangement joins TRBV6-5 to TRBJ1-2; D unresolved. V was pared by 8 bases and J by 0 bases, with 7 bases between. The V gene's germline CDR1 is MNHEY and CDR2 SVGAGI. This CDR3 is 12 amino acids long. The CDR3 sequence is CASATANYGYTF. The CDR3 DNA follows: TGTGCCAGCGCCACAGCTAACTATGGCTACACCTTC.

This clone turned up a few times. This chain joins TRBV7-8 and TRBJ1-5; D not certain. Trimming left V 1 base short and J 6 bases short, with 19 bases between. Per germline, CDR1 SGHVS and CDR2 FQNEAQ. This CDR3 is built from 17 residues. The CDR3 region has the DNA TGTGCCAGCAGCTTAGGTGGTGCCGTTGGTGTCGGTCAGCCCCAGCATTTT. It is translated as CASSLGGAVGVGQPQHF.

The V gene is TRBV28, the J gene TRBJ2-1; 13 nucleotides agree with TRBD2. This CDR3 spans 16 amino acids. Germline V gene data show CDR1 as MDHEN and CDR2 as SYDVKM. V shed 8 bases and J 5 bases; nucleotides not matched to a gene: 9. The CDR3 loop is CASGGTSGIIHNEQFF. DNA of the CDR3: TGTGCCAGCGGGGGGACTAGCGGGATTATCCACAATGAGCAGTTCTTC.

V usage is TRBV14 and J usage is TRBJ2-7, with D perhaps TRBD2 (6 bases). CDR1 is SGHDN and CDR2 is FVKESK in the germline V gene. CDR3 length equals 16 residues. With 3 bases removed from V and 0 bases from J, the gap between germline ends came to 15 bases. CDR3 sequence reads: CASSHVGGRASYEQYF. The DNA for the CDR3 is TGTGCCAGCAGCCACGTCGGGGGAAGGGCCTCCTACGAGCAGTACTTC. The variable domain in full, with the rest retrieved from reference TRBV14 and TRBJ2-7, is EAGVTQFPSHSVIEKGQTVTLRCDPISGHDNLYWYRRVMGKEIKFLLHFVKESKQDESGMPNNRFLAERTGGTYSTLKVQPAELEDSGVYFCASSHVGGRASYEQYFGPGTRLTVT.

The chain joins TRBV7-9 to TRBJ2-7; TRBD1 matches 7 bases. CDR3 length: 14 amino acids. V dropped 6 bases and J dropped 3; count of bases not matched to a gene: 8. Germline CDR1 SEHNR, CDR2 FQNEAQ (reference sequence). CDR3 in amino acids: CASRITGDGYEQYF. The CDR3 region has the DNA TGTGCCAGCAGAATCACAGGGGATGGCTACGAGCAGTACTTC.

CDR3 in DNA: TGTGCCAGCAGCCAAGATCTAGGACTAGCGGGGGTAGAGACCCAGTACTTC. Translated, it gives CASSQDLGLAGVETQYF. The chain links TRBV14 to TRBJ2-5; TRBD2 matches at 13 bases. Per germline, CDR1 SGHDN and CDR2 FVKESK. This CDR3 has 17 residues. Unmatched junction bases numbered 5, after V lost 0 bases and J lost 4 bases. The full variable domain, its missing parts supplied by reference TRBV14 and TRBJ2-5, is EAGVTQFPSHSVIEKGQTVTLRCDPISGHDNLYWYRRVMGKEIKFLLHFVKESKQDESGMPNNRFLAERTGGTYSTLKVQPAELEDSGVYFCASSQDLGLAGVETQYFGPGTRLLVL.

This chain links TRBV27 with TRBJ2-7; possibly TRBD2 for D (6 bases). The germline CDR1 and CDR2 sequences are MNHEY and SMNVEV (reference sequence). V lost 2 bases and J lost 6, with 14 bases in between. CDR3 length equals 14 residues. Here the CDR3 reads CASSLTGTQVEQYF. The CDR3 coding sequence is TGTGCCAGCAGTTTAACCGGGACTCAGGTCGAGCAGTACTTC.

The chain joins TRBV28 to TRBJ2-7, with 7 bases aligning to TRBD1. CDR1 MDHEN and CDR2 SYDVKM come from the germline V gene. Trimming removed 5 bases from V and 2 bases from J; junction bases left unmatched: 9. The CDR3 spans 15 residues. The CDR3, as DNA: TGTGCCAGCAGTCCACCGACAGGGCAAGCCTACGAGCAGTACTTC. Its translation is CASSPPTGQAYEQYF.

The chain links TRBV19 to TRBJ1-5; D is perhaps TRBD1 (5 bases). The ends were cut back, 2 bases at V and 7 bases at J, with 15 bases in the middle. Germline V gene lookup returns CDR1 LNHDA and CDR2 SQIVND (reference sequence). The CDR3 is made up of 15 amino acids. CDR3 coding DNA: TGTGCCAGTAGTATAAATCAGGGAAGGCAGCAGCCCCAGCATTTT. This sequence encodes CASSINQGRQQPQHF.

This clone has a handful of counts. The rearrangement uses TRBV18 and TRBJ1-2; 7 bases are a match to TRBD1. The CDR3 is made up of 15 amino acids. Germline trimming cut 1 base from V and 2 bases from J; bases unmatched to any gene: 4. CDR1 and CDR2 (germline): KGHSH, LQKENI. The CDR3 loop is CASSPLDRVNYGYTF. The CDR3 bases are TGTGCCAGCTCACCACTCGACAGGGTAAACTATGGCTACACCTTC.

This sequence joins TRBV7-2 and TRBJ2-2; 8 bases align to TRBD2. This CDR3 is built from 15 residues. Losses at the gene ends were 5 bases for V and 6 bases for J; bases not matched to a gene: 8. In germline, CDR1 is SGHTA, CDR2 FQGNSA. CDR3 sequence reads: CASSPGGGPAGELFF. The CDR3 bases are TGTGCCAGCAGCCCCGGGGGGGGCCCGGCCGGGGAGCTGTTTTTT.

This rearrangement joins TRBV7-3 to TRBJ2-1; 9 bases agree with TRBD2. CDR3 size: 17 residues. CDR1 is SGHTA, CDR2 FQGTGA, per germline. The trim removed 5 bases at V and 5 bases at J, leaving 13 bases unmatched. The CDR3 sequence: CASSAAGTSKVDNEQFF. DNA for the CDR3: TGTGCCAGCAGCGCCGCCGGGACTAGCAAGGTTGACAATGAGCAGTTCTTC.

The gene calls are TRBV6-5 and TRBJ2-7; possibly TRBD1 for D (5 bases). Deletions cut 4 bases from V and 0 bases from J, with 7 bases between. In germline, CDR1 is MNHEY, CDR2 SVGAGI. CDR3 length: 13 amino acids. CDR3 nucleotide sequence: TGTGCCAGCAGTTGGGGCTACTCCTACGAGCAGTACTTC. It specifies CASSWGYSYEQYF.

The CDR3 sequence: CASSNTRVSSGELFF. The CDR3 region has the DNA TGCGCCAGCAGCAATACCCGGGTATCATCCGGGGAGCTGTTTTTT. This chain joins TRBV5-1 and TRBJ2-2; no clear D. V lost 4 bases and J 6 bases, leaving 16 bases between the germline ends. This CDR3 has 15 amino acids. Germline V gene data show CDR1 as SGHRS and CDR2 as YFSETQ.

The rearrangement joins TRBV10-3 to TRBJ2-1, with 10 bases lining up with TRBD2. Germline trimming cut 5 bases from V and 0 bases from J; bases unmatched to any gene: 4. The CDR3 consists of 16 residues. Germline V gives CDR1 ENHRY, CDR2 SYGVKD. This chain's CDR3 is CAISKQREGSYNEQFF. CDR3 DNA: TGTGCCATCAGTAAACAGCGGGAGGGCTCCTACAATGAGCAGTTCTTC.